Sequencing of this T cell receptor (beta chain) was carried out in a study of PD-L1 blockade in urothelial cancer (dated by TCRdb to about 2017). Background for the entire study: Therapy was started around 2014 for all patients, and atezolizumab 1,200 mg was administered intravenously every 3 weeks. Patients had an ECOG performance status of 0 or 1 and had received between 0 and 3 prior chemotherapy regimens. About 10 patients achieved durable clinical benefit and roughly 20 did not. Approximately 29 patients had pretreatment blood TCR-seq, some 24 had at least one posttreatment blood collection, and some 24 had tumor TCR-seq. About 90% of the 29 patients were males with bladder-origin urothelial cancer, and about 65% of the roughly 30 reported a prior smoking history. Durable clinical benefit was defined as a progression-free survival longer than 6 months, and TCR features were additionally tested against progression-free survival and overall survival. Pretreatment tumor samples and matched peripheral blood, collected serially before and after atezolizumab treatment, underwent TCR sequencing. Whole exome sequencing and RNA sequencing of pretreatment tumors were performed alongside TCR sequencing in the same patients. Blood samples were analyzed at two time points: 3 weeks after treatment start (second dose) and 6 weeks after treatment start. Blood samples gave a median of around 130,000 T cells and under 85,000 unique TCRs, with a median clonality of around 0.08. The study was an exploratory multi-omic analysis of somatic, immune and clinical correlates of response to PD-L1 blockade with atezolizumab in urothelial cancer. Here is what the overall study found, with its caveats: A pretreatment peripheral blood TCR clonality below the median was linked to improved progression-free and overall survival. Among patients with durable benefit, tumor-associated TCR clones showed greater expansion in peripheral blood 3 weeks after treatment started (n of about 21, p = 0.022). Because the sample size was small (n ≈ 29) and many exploratory analyses were performed, the results are intended to be hypothesis-generating.

The cohort comprised 30 or so patients with locally advanced or metastatic urothelial carcinoma treated at Memorial Sloan Kettering on a trial protocol. Peripheral blood mononuclear cells were collected pretreatment and during treatment, at between 1 and 8 total time points per patient. The Qiagen DNeasy Blood extraction kit was used to purify genomic DNA from total PBMCs and tumor samples. Collected pretreatment and during treatment, PBMCs were isolated and stored as previously described. Synthetic TCR analog templates were spiked into each PCR so that absolute template abundance could be estimated from read counts. The immunoSEQ assay was used to amplify TCRbeta CDR3 regions from genomic DNA with bias-controlled V and J gene primers. Rearranged TCRbeta segments were sequenced at approximately 20X coverage. From the authors' description of their analysis: Clustering was used to correct sequencing errors, and CDR3s were annotated against IMGT to assign V, D and J genes. Downstream analyses used only productive TCRbeta rearrangements and left out out-of-frame or stop-codon sequences. To compute clonality, Shannon entropy was normalized by the log of the number of unique productive sequences and then subtracted from one. Clones differing between time points or between blood and tumor were identified by Fisher's exact test with Benjamini-Hochberg correction at adjusted p below 0.01. TCRdb stores this immuneACCESS table with in-frame sequences only. Part of the clones is absent; in the studies checked, under half of the shortfall reflects unresolved V genes, and no reason is known for the rest. V and J calls and clone size are copied from that table; D and trimming were computed from the DNA. The sample has 28,000 or so clones on record, approximately 86% of them singletons. Under 40% of the sample is taken by the ten largest.

The CDR3, from cysteine to phenylalanine, totals 14 residues. This entry keeps only the CDR3 DNA: 42 bases, framed from base 1. According to the germline V gene, CDR1 reads SGHTA and CDR2 reads FQGTGA. Germline trimming: 3 bases from V, 5 bases from J; junction bases outside gene matches: 3. Turning to this clone: The antigen it binds to is not known. Base qualities are not provided; no much larger clone lies one nucleotide away.

The chain is made from TRBV7-3 and TRBJ2-2, with 7 central nucleotides matching TRBD1. The sequence was obtained from a man between 60 and 75 years old with urothelial cancer. The sample consisted of PBMCs, taken around atezolizumab (anti-PD-L1) treatment. Here the CDR3 is given as CASSLDRLTGELFF. The DNA sequence reads TGTGCCAGCAGCTTGGACAGGCTTACCGGGGAGCTGTTTTTT.